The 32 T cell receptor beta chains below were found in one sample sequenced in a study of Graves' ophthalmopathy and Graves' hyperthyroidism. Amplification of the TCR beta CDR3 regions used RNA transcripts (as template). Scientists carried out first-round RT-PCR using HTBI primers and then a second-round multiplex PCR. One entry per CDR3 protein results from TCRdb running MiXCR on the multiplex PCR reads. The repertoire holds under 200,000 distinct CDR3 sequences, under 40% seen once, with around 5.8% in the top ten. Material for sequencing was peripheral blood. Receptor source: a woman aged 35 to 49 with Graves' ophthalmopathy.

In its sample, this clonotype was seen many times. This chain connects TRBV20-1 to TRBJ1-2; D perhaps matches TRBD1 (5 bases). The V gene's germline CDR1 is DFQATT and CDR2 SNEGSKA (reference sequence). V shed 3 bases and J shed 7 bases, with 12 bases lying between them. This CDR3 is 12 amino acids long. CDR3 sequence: CSASRGTLGYTF. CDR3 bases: TGCAGTGCTAGTAGGGGCACGCTTGGCTACACCTTC.

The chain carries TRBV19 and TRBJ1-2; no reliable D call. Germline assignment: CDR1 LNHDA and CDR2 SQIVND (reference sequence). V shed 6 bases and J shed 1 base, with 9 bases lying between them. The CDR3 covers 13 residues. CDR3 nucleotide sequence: TGTGCCAGTAGCACAGTCCTTAACTATGGCTACACCTTC. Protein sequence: CASSTVLNYGYTF.

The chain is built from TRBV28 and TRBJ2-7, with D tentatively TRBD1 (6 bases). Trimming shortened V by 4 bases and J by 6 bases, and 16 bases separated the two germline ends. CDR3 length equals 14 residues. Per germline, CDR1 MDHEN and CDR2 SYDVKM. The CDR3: CASSSPPNRAEQYF. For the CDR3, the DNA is TGTGCCAGCAGTTCCCCCCCTAACAGGGCCGAGCAGTACTTC. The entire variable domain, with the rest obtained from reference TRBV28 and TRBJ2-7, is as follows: DVKVTQSSRYLVKRTGEKVFLECVQDMDHENMFWYRQDPGLGLRLIYFSYDVKMKEKGDIPEGYSVSREKKERFSLILESASTNQTSMYLCASSSPPNRAEQYFGPGTRLTVT.

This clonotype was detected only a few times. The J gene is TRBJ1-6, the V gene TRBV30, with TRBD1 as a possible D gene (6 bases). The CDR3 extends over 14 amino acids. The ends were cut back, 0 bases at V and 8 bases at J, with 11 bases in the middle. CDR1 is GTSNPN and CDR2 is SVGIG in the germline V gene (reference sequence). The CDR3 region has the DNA TGTGCCTGGAGTGTACGGGACACGGATTCACCCCTCCACTTT. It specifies CAWSVRDTDSPLHF.

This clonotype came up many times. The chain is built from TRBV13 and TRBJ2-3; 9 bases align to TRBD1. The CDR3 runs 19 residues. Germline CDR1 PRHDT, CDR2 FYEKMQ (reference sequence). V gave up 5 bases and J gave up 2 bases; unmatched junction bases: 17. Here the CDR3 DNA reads TGTGCCAGCAGCACTCGGACAGGGGACTTATACACCGTCACAGATACGCAGTATTTT. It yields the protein CASSTRTGDLYTVTDTQYF.

The CDR3 nucleotides are TGTGCCAGCCGAGCGGGAGGGTCCTACGAGCAGTACTTC. Translated, it gives CASRAGGSYEQYF. The chain has TRBV27 and TRBJ2-7; 10 bases match TRBD2. The CDR3 runs 13 residues. J gave up 1 base and V 8 bases, and 2 bases lay outside the gene matches. Germline V gene lookup returns CDR1 MNHEY and CDR2 SMNVEV (reference sequence).

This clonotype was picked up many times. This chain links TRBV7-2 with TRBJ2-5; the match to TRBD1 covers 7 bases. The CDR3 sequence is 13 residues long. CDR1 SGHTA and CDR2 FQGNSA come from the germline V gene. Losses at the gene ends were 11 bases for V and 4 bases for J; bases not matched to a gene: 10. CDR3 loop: CASTVGGGETQYF. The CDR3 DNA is TGTGCCTCTACCGTAGGGGGCGGAGAGACCCAGTACTTC.

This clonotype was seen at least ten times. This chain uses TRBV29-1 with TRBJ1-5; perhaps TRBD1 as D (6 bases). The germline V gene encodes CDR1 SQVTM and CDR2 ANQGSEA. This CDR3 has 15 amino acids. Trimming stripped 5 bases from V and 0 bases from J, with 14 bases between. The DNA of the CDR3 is TGCAGCGTTTCCTGGACAGCTAATAGCAATCAGCCCCAGCATTTT. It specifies CSVSWTANSNQPQHF.

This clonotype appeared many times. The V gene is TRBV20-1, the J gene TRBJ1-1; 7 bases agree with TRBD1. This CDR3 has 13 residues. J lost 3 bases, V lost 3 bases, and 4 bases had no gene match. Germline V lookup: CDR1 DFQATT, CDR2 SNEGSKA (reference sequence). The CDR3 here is CSASDRVDTEAFF. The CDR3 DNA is TGCAGTGCTAGTGACAGGGTGGACACTGAAGCTTTCTTT.

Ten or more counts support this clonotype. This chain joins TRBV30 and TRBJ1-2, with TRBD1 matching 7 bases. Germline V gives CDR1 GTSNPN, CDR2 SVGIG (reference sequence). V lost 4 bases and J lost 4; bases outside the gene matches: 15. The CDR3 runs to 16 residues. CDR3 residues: CAWTPPGTALPYGYTF. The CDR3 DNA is TGTGCCTGGACCCCGCCCGGGACAGCTTTACCCTATGGCTACACCTTC.

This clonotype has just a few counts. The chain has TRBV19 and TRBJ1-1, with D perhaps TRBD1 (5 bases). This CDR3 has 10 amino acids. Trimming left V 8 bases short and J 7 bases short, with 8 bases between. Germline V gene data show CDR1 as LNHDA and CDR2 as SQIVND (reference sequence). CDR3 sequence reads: CASGDGEAFF. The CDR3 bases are TGTGCCAGTGGGGACGGTGAAGCTTTCTTT.

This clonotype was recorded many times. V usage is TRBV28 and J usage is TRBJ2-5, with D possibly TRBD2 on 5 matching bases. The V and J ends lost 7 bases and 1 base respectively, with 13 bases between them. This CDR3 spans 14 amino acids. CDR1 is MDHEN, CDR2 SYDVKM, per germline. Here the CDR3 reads CASKRDPAQETQYF. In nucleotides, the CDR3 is TGTGCCAGCAAGAGGGATCCAGCCCAAGAGACCCAGTACTTC.

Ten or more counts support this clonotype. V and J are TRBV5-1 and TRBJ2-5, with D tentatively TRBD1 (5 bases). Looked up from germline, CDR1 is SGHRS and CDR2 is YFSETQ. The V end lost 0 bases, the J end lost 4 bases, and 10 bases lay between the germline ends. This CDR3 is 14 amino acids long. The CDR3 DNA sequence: TGCGCCAGCAGCTTGGCAGGGTTTGGAGAGACCCAGTACTTC. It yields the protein CASSLAGFGETQYF.

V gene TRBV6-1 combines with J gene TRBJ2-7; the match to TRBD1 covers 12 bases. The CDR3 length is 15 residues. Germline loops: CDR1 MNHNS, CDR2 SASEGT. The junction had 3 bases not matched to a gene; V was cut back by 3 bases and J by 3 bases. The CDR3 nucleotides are TGTGCCAGCAGTGAGGGGACAGGGGGCTTCTACGAGCAGTACTTC. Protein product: CASSEGTGGFYEQYF.

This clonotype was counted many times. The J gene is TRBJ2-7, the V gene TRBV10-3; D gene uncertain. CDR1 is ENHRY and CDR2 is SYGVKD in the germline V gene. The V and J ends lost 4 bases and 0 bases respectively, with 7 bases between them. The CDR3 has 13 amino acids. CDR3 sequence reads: CAISASASYEQYF. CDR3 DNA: TGTGCCATCAGTGCCTCTGCCTCCTACGAGCAGTACTTC.

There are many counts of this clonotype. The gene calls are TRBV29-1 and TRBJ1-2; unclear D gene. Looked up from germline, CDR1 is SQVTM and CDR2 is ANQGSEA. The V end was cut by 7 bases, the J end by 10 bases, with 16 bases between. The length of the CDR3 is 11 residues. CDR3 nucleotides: TGCAGCGCCGGAGGCAGTACGGACTACACCTTC. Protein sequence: CSAGGSTDYTF.

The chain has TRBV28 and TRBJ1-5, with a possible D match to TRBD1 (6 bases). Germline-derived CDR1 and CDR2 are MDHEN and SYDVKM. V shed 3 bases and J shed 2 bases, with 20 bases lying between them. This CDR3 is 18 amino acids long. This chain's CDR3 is CASSFPSFINRGNQPQHF. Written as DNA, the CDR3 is TGTGCCAGCAGTTTTCCCTCTTTTATAAACAGGGGCAATCAGCCCCAGCATTTT. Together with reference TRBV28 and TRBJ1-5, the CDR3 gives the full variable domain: DVKVTQSSRYLVKRTGEKVFLECVQDMDHENMFWYRQDPGLGLRLIYFSYDVKMKEKGDIPEGYSVSREKKERFSLILESASTNQTSMYLCASSFPSFINRGNQPQHFGDGTRLSIL.

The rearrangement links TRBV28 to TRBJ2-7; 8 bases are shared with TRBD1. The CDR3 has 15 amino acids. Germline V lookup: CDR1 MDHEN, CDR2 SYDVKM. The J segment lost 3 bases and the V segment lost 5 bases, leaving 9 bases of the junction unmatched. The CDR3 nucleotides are TGTGCCAGCAGTGATCTCTTACAGGGGGGCTACGAGCAGTACTTC. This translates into CASSDLLQGGYEQYF.

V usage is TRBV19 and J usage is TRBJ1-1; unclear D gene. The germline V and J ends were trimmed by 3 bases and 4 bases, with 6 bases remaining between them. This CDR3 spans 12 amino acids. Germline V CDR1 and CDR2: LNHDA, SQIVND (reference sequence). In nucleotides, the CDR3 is TGTGCCAGTAGTATCGAACGCACTGAAGCTTTCTTT. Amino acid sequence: CASSIERTEAFF.

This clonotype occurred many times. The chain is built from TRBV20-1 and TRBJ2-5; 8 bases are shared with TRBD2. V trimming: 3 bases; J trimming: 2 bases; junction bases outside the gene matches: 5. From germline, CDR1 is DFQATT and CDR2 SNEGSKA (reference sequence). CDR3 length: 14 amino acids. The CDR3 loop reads CSARPASGQETQYF. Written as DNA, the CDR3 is TGCAGTGCTAGGCCGGCTAGCGGGCAAGAGACCCAGTACTTC.

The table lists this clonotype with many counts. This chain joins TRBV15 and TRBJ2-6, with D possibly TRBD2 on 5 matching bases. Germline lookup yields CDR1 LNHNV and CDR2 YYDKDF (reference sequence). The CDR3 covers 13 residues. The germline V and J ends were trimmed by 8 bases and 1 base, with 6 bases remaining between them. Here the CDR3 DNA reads TGTGCCACCCGGGGTTCTGGGGCCAACGTCCTGACTTTC. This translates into CATRGSGANVLTF.

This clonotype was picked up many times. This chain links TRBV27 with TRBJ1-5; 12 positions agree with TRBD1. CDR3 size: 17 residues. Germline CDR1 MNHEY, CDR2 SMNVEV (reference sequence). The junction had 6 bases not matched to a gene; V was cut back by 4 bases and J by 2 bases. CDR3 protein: CASSSYGTGGGNQPQHF. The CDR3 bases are TGTGCCAGCAGTTCTTACGGGACAGGGGGCGGCAATCAGCCCCAGCATTTT.

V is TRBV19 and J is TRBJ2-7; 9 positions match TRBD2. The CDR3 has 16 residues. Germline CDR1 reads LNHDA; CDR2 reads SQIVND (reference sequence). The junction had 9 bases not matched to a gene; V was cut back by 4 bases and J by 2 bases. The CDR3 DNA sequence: TGTGCCAGTAGTACGTCTGAAGCGGGGGGCCCCTACGAGCAGTACTTC. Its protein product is CASSTSEAGGPYEQYF.

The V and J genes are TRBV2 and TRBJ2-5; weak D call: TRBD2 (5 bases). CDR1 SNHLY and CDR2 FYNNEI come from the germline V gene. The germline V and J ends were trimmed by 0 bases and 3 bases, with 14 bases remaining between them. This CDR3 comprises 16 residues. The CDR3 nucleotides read TGTGCCAGCAGTGAAGCGGAGGTGTCCGAAGAAGAGACCCAGTACTTC. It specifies CASSEAEVSEEETQYF.

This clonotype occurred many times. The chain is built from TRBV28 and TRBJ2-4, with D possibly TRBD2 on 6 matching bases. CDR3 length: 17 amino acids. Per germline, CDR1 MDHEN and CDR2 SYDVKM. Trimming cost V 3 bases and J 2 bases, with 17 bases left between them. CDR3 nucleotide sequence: TGTGCCAGCAGTTTCCCCCGCGGAGGGCCGACCAAAAACATTCAGTACTTC. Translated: CASSFPRGGPTKNIQYF. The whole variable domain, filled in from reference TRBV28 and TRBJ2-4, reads DVKVTQSSRYLVKRTGEKVFLECVQDMDHENMFWYRQDPGLGLRLIYFSYDVKMKEKGDIPEGYSVSREKKERFSLILESASTNQTSMYLCASSFPRGGPTKNIQYFGAGTRLSVL.

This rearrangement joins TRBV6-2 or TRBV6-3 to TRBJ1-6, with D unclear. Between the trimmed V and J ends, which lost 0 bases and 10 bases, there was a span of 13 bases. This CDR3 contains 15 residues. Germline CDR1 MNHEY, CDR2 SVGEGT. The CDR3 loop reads CASSYSSGRNSPLHF. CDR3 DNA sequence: TGTGCCAGCAGTTACTCCAGCGGGCGAAACTCACCCCTCCACTTT.

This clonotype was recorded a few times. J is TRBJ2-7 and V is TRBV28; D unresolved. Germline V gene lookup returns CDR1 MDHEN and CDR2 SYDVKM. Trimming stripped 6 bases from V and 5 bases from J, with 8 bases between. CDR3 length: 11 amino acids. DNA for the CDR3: TGTGCCAGCAGCGCCCCCGACGAGCAGTACTTC. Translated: CASSAPDEQYF.

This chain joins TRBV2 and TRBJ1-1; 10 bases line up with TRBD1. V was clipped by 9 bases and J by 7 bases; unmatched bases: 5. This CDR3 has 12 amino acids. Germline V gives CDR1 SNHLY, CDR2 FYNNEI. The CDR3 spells CASKGQGVEAFF. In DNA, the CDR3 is TGTGCCAGTAAAGGACAGGGGGTTGAAGCTTTCTTT.

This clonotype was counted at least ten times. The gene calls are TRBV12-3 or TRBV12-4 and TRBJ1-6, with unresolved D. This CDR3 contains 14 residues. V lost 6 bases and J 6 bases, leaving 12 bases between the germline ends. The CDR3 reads CASSNREPNSPLHF. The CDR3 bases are TGTGCCAGCAGCAACAGAGAACCTAATTCACCCCTCCACTTT.

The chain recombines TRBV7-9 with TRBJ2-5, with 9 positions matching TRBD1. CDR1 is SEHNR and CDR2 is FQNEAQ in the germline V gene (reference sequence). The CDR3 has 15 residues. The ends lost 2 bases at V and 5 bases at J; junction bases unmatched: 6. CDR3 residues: CASSLQGTGTETQYF. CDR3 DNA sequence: TGTGCCAGCAGCTTACAGGGGACAGGGACGGAGACCCAGTACTTC.

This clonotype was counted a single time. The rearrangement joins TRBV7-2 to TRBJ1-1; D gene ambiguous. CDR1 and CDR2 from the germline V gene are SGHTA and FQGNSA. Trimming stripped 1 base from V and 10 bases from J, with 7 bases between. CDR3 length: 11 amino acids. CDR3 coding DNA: TGTGCCAGCAGCTTAGAGCAACGAGCTTTCTTT. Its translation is CASSLEQRAFF.

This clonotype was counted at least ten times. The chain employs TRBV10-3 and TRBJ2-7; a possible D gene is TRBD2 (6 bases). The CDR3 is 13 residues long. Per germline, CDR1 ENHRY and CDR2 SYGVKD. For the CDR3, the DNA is TGTGTCACAGCCGGGACGGCGGGGTACGAGCAGTACTTC. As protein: CVTAGTAGYEQYF.